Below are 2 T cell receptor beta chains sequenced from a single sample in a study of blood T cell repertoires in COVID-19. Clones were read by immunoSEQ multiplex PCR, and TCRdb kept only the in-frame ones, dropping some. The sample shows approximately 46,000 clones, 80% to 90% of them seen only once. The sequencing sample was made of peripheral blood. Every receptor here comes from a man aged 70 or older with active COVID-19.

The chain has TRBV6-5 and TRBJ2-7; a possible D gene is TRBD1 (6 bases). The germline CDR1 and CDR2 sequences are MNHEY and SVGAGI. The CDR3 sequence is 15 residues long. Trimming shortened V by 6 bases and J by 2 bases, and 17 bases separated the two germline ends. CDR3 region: CASRTERDKTYEQYF. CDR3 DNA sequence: TGTGCCAGCAGGACGGAACGGGACAAGACCTACGAGCAGTACTTC.

Written as DNA, the CDR3 is TGTGCCAGCAGTTACTCAGAGAATAGCAATCAGCCCCAGCATTTT. Encoded protein: CASSYSENSNQPQHF. The chain links TRBV6-7 to TRBJ1-5; no firm D call. TRBV6-7 is flagged as an ORF with uncertain function. The V gene lost 0 bases and the J gene lost 0 bases, with 6 bases spanning the gap. This CDR3 region has 15 residues.